A selection of T cell receptor beta chains follows, all from one sample in a study of cytomegalovirus exposure and HLA in healthy donors. Profiled with immunoSEQ multiplex PCR; TCRdb holds only in-frame clones, not every one. The profile shows about 35,000 clones, 75% to 85% of them singletons. The sample comprised PBMCs. Receptor source: a woman younger than 30 in good health and CMV-seronegative. The CDR3 runs from the conserved cysteine through the conserved F or W. The order of the fields is D gene, J gene, V gene, clone size, CDR3 protein, CDR3 DNA. D genes are given only for firm matches. Not all rows give a size; the values are once, few, many and, for expanded clones, a class.

>NA|TRBJ2-5|TRBV7-2|NA
CASSLVSGNYQETQYF
TGTGCCAGCAGCTTAGTATCAGGGAACTACCAAGAGACCCAGTACTTC
>TRBD2|TRBJ2-7|TRBV6-1|NA
CASSRLAGGPDEQYF
TGTGCCAGCAGTAGATTAGCGGGAGGGCCGGACGAGCAGTACTTC
>TRBD1|TRBJ1-3|TRBV4-3|NA
CASSRDREGANTIYF
TGCGCCAGCAGCCGGGACAGGGAAGGAGCGAACACCATATATTTT
>TRBD1|TRBJ1-1|TRBV28|few
CASSSSGTGGGTEAFF
TGTGCCAGCAGTTCCTCCGGGACAGGGGGAGGCACTGAAGCTTTCTTT
>NA|TRBJ2-2|TRBV7-2|NA
CASSASTGAGMAGELFF
TGTGCCAGCAGCGCATCTACCGGGGCGGGAATGGCCGGGGAGCTGTTTTTT
>NA|TRBJ2-2|TRBV11-3|NA
CASSRSGKGELFF
TGTGCCAGCAGCAGATCGGGGAAGGGGGAGCTGTTTTTT
>NA|TRBJ1-3|TRBV7-9|NA
CASSQLGQSSGNTIYF
TGTGCCAGCAGCCAACTTGGACAGTCCTCTGGAAACACCATATATTTT
>TRBD1|TRBJ2-4|TRBV10-1|few
CASSVPQTGPKNIQYF
TGCGCCAGCAGCGTCCCACAGACAGGGCCCAAAAACATTCAGTACTTC
>TRBD1|TRBJ1-4|TRBV5-6|NA
CASSLVGTGGEKLFF
TGTGCCAGCAGCTTGGTAGGGACAGGTGGAGAGAAACTGTTTTTT
>TRBD2|TRBJ2-5|TRBV4-3|NA
CASSQSRTSGGDETQYF
TGCGCCAGCAGCCAATCCAGGACTAGCGGGGGGGACGAGACCCAGTACTTC
>TRBD2|TRBJ2-5|TRBV9|NA
CASSPAGEGRETQYF
TGTGCCAGCAGCCCAGCGGGGGAGGGAAGGGAGACCCAGTACTTC
>TRBD2|TRBJ2-2|TRBV15|NA
CATSRDVRTSGSTAGELFF
TGTGCCACCAGCAGAGATGTCAGGACTAGCGGGAGCACGGCCGGGGAGCTGTTTTTT
>NA|TRBJ1-1|TRBV11-2|NA
CASSLTDMNTEAFF
TGTGCCAGCAGCTTAACAGACATGAACACTGAAGCTTTCTTT
>NA|TRBJ2-7|TRBV15|NA
CATSRTYSGVGNEQYF
TGTGCCACCAGCAGGACCTACTCGGGGGTCGGGAACGAGCAGTACTTC
>NA|TRBJ2-2|TRBV2|NA
CASSRDSVSTGELFF
TGTGCCAGCAGTAGGGACTCCGTCAGCACCGGGGAGCTGTTTTTT
>TRBD1|TRBJ2-7|TRBV4-3|NA
CASSHLPGQGYHEQYF
TGCGCCAGCAGCCATCTCCCGGGACAGGGGTACCACGAGCAGTACTTC
>TRBD2|TRBJ2-5|TRBV5-1|NA
CASSSSSGGETQYF
TGCGCCAGCAGCTCTTCTAGCGGGGGAGAGACCCAGTACTTC
>NA|TRBJ2-7|TRBV4-2|NA
CASSQAGLSYEQYF
TGTGCCAGCAGCCAAGCGGGTCTTTCCTACGAGCAGTACTTC
>NA|TRBJ2-2|TRBV4-2|NA
CASSLGGNTGELFF
TGTGCCAGCAGCCTCGGGGGTAACACCGGGGAGCTGTTTTTT
>TRBD1|TRBJ2-7|TRBV10-3|NA
CAIGDRGYEQYF
TGTGCCATCGGGGACAGGGGCTACGAGCAGTACTTC
>TRBD1|TRBJ1-3|TRBV5-1|NA
CASSSTGESGNTIYF
TGCGCCAGCAGCTCGACAGGGGAATCTGGAAACACCATATATTTT
>NA|TRBJ2-3|TRBV6-5|NA
CASSVDKPPDTQYF
TGTGCCAGCAGTGTGGACAAGCCACCAGATACGCAGTATTTT
>NA|TRBJ1-4|TRBV7-2|NA
CASTYGGVNEKLFF
TGTGCCAGCACCTATGGGGGGGTTAATGAAAAACTGTTTTTT
>TRBD1|TRBJ2-6|TRBV6-4|NA
CASSDSGGAGANVLTF
TGTGCCAGCAGTGACTCAGGGGGCGCTGGGGCCAACGTCCTGACTTTC
>NA|TRBJ2-6|TRBV2|NA
CATTQGTLSGANVLTF
TGTGCCACCACACAGGGTACCCTCTCTGGGGCCAACGTCCTGACTTTC
>NA|TRBJ1-3|TRBV15|NA
CATSRDLAGDSGNTIYF
TGTGCCACCAGCAGAGATCTAGCCGGAGACTCTGGAAACACCATATATTTT
>NA|TRBJ1-2|TRBV10-2|NA
CASSTGLQGYTF
TGCGCCAGCAGTACAGGGCTACAGGGCTACACCTTC
>TRBD2|TRBJ2-3|TRBV7-9|NA
CASSLGLAGSTDTQYF
TGTGCCAGCAGCTTAGGACTAGCGGGAAGCACAGATACGCAGTATTTT
>NA|TRBJ1-1|TRBV25-1|few
CASSENGPGTDGGTEAFF
TGTGCCAGCAGTGAAAATGGCCCCGGGACCGACGGGGGGACTGAAGCTTTCTTT
>TRBD1|TRBJ1-1|TRBV5-4|NA
CASSRQGATEAFF
TGTGCCAGCAGCAGACAGGGGGCCACTGAAGCTTTCTTT
>TRBD1|TRBJ1-2|TRBV18|NA
CASSRQGANGYTF
TGTGCCAGCTCAAGACAGGGGGCGAATGGCTACACCTTC
>NA|TRBJ2-7|TRBV5-6|few
CASSLIGQEYEQYF
TGTGCCAGCAGCTTGATAGGACAAGAGTACGAGCAGTACTTC
>TRBD1|TRBJ1-4|TRBV9|NA
CASSGGTGQEGEKLFF
TGTGCCAGCAGCGGGGGAACGGGACAGGAAGGAGAAAAACTGTTTTTT
>TRBD2|TRBJ2-3|TRBV13|once
CASTNRTSGESTDTQYF
TGTGCCAGCACCAATCGGACTAGCGGGGAGAGCACAGATACGCAGTATTTT
>NA|TRBJ2-3|TRBV15|NA
CATSSGRGRTTDTQYF
TGTGCCACCAGCTCTGGGCGGGGGCGGACCACAGATACGCAGTATTTT
>TRBD2|TRBJ2-5|TRBV5-6|NA
CASSLPGGQETQYF
TGTGCCAGCAGCTTGCCGGGGGGACAAGAGACCCAGTACTTC
>TRBD1|TRBJ1-3|TRBV28|few
CASSNRQGFSGNTIYF
TGTGCCAGCAGTAACAGACAGGGCTTCTCTGGAAACACCATATATTTT
>TRBD2|TRBJ2-1|TRBV19|once
CASSIRAGGLYNEQFF
TGTGCCAGTAGTATAAGAGCGGGGGGCCTTTACAATGAGCAGTTCTTC
>TRBD2|TRBJ2-4|TRBV4-3|NA
CASSQDGTSRQGAKNIQYF
TGCGCCAGCAGCCAGGACGGGACTAGCAGACAAGGGGCCAAAAACATTCAGTACTTC
>NA|TRBJ1-2|TRBV29-1|NA
CSVEYQVDDYGYPF
TGCAGCGTTGAATACCAGGTTGACGACTATGGCTACCCCTTC
>TRBD1|TRBJ2-3|TRBV7-3|NA
CASSLRGQADTQYF
TGTGCCAGCAGCTTGAGGGGGCAGGCAGATACGCAGTATTTT
>TRBD2|TRBJ2-7|TRBV9|few
CASSVDPSGREQYF
TGTGCCAGCAGCGTAGATCCTAGCGGCCGAGAGCAGTACTTC
>TRBD2|TRBJ2-5|TRBV7-2|once
CASSPIAGYETQYF
TGTGCCAGCAGCCCAATAGCGGGGTATGAGACCCAGTACTTC
>TRBD1|TRBJ1-2|TRBV5-4|NA
CASSSAGGYGYTF
TGTGCCAGCAGCTCGGCAGGGGGGTATGGCTACACCTTC
>NA|TRBJ1-5|TRBV7-9|NA
CASSLGLGRIDGNQPQHF
TGTGCCAGCAGCTTAGGACTCGGGAGAATCGATGGCAATCAGCCCCAGCATTTT
>TRBD1|TRBJ1-2|TRBV29-1|NA
CSAWTGGGGGYTF
TGTAGCGCTTGGACAGGGGGCGGGGGTGGCTACACCTTC
>TRBD2|TRBJ2-1|TRBV7-2|NA
CASSLLAVNEQFF
TGTGCCAGCAGCCTCCTAGCGGTTAATGAGCAGTTCTTC
>NA|TRBJ2-7|TRBV7-2|NA
CASSDSGPYEQYF
TGTGCCAGCTCCGACAGTGGACCCTACGAGCAGTACTTC
>TRBD1|TRBJ1-1|TRBV27|once
CASSPWDREDTEAFF
TGTGCCAGCAGTCCTTGGGACAGGGAGGACACTGAAGCTTTCTTT
>TRBD2|TRBJ2-7|TRBV6-6|NA
CASSYSASGSYEQYF
TGTGCCAGCAGTTACTCGGCGAGCGGGAGCTACGAGCAGTACTTC
>TRBD1|TRBJ2-7|TRBV2|NA
CASSADRGYEQYF
TGTGCCAGCAGTGCCGACAGGGGATACGAGCAGTACTTC
>NA|TRBJ1-2|TRBV29-1|NA
CSVVRPGQDYGYTF
TGCAGCGTTGTACGACCGGGACAAGACTATGGCTACACCTTC
>NA|TRBJ2-1|TRBV28|NA
CASSFRNRVTYNEQFF
TGTGCCAGCAGTTTTCGAAACAGGGTCACGTACAATGAGCAGTTCTTC
>NA|TRBJ2-7|TRBV9|NA
CASSSTGEQYF
TGTGCCAGCAGCTCAACAGGGGAGCAGTACTTC
>TRBD2|TRBJ2-5|TRBV5-4|NA
CASSLVGRPPETQYF
TGTGCCAGCAGCTTAGTCGGGAGGCCCCCGGAGACCCAGTACTTC
>NA|TRBJ2-5|TRBV13|NA
CASSSNIERKQETQYF
TGTGCCAGCAGCTCAAACATAGAGCGGAAGCAAGAGACCCAGTACTTC
>NA|TRBJ2-6|TRBV7-6|NA
CASSGPRGSGANVLTF
TGTGCCAGCAGCGGCCCTAGGGGCTCTGGGGCCAACGTCCTGACTTTC
>TRBD2|TRBJ2-1|TRBV10-3|NA
CAIRPASGPYNEQFF
TGTGCCATCAGGCCCGCTAGCGGGCCCTACAATGAGCAGTTCTTC
>NA|TRBJ1-1|TRBV6-1|NA
CASSVGRGGMNTEAFF
TGTGCCAGCAGTGTAGGAAGGGGGGGGATGAACACTGAAGCTTTCTTT
>TRBD2|TRBJ2-5|TRBV7-6|once
CASSLLMRLAGGIQETQYF
TGTGCCAGCAGCTTATTAATGAGACTAGCGGGGGGGATCCAAGAGACCCAGTACTTC